This record looks at one T cell receptor (beta chain) sequence and its context. The data stem from a study of blood T cell repertoires in COVID-19. Assay used: immunoSEQ multiplex PCR; TCRdb lists only in-frame clones, some missing. The table includes about 190,000 clones, 85% to 90% detected once. This TCR came from a man aged 50-60 years with acute or convalescent COVID-19. Input material: peripheral blood.

CDR3 coding DNA: TGCAGCGCAACATTGGGACTAGCGGGATCGCAGTACTTC. It specifies CSATLGLAGSQYF. This chain uses TRBV29-1 with TRBJ2-5; 13 bases map to TRBD2. There are 13 residues in the CDR3. Germline V gives CDR1 SQVTM, CDR2 ANQGSEA. Trimming at V came to 7 bases and at J to 11 bases, leaving 10 bases not matched to a gene.